This TCR beta chain was sequenced for a study of cytomegalovirus exposure and HLA in healthy donors. This CDR3 is 14 amino acids long. Germline CDR1 reads MGHRA; CDR2 reads YSYEKL. Trimming took off 3 bases at V and 6 bases at J, with 15 bases between the two ends. Comments on this clone: Antigen specificity is unknown.

Use of 60 Vbeta and 13 Jbeta primers characterized the PCR. Profiled with immunoSEQ multiplex PCR; TCRdb holds only in-frame clones, not every one. The repertoire consists of about 100,000 clones, with more than 65% occurring once and the leading ten covering under 5%. Study conclusions and caveats: Because they were indistinguishable, some V segments, including TRBV6-2 and TRBV6-3, were excluded. The Asian-associated ancestry cluster reportedly had fewer N-insertions than the roughly 670-donor mean in a later analysis. The study labeled 150 to 200 TCR beta chains cytomegalovirus-associated. Immune exposure data for these donors was limited to CMV serostatus.

This receptor was taken from a male donor in good health and CMV-seronegative. This chain links TRBV4-1 with TRBJ2-7; D might be TRBD2 (5 bases). Sequenced: PBMCs. The CDR3: CASSQGSRNSEQYF. CDR3 bases: TGCGCCAGCAGCCAGGGGAGTAGAAACTCCGAGCAGTACTTC.